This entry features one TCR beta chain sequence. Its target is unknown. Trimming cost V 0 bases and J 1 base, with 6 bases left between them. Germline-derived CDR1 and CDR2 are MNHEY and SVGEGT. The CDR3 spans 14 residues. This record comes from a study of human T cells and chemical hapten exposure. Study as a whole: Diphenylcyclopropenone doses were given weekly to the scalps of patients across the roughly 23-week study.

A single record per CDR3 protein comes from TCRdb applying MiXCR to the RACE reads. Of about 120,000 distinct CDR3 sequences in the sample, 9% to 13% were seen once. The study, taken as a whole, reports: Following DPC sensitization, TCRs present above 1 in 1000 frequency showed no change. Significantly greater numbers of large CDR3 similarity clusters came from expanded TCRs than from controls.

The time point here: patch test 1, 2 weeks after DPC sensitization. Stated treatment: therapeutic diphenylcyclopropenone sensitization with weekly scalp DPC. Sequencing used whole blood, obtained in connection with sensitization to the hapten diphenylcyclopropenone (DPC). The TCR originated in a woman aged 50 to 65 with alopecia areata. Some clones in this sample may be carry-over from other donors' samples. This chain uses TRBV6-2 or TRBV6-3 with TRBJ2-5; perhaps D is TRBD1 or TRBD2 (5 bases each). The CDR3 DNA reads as TGTGCCAGCAGTTACTCTGGGACCCAAGAGACCCAGTACTTC. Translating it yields CASSYSGTQETQYF.